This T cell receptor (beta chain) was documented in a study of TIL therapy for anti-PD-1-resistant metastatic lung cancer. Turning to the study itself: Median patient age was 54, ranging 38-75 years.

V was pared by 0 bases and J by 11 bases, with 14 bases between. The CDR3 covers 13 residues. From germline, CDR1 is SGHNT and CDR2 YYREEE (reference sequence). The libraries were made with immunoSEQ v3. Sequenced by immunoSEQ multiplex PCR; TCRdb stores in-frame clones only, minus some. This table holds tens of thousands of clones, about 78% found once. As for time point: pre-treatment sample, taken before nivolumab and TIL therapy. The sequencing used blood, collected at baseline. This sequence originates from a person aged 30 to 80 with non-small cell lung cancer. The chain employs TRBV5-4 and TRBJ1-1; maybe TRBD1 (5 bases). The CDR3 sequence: CASSLGGGGTAFF. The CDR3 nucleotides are TGTGCCAGCAGCTTGGGCGGGGGAGGAACGGCTTTCTTT.